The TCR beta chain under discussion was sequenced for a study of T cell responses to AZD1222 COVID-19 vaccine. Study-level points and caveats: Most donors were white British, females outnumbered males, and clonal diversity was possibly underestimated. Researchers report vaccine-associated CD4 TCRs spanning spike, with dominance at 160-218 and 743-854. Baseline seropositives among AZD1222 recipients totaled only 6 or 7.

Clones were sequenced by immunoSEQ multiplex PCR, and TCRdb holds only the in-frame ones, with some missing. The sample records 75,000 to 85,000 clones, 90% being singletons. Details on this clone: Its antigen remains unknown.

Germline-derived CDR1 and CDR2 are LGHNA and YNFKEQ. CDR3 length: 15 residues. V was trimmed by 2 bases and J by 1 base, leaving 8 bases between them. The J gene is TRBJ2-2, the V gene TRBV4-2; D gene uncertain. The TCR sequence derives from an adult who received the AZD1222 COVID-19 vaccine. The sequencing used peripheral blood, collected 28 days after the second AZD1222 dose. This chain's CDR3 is CASSQSVLNTGELFF. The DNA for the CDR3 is TGTGCCAGCAGCCAAAGTGTCCTGAACACCGGGGAGCTGTTTTTT.